Following are 4 T cell receptor beta chains from one sample sequenced in a study of radiotherapy plus CTLA-4 blockade in lung cancer (dated by TCRdb to the late 2010s). The library was made by the immunoSEQ multiplex PCR assay. TCRdb took this table from immuneACCESS and kept in-frame rearrangements with V and J called. Such tables lack part of the clones; where checked against another copy, unresolved V genes explain under half of the gap, and the rest is unexplained. The table for this sample lists about 73,000 clones; around 87% of them were counted only once. 35% to 50% of the sample comes from the top ten. The input for sequencing was peripheral blood, taken from a patient treated with radiotherapy plus ipilimumab. Receptors were obtained from a human donor with non-small cell lung cancer that progressed on radiotherapy plus ipilimumab.

The genes are TRBV30 and TRBJ2-1, with no clear D. Germline V gene lookup returns CDR1 GTSNPN and CDR2 SVGIG (reference sequence). Deletions cut 4 bases from V and 6 bases from J, with 10 bases between. This CDR3 comprises 12 residues. The CDR3 sequence: CAWNLGGNEQFF. In DNA, the CDR3 is TGTGCCTGGAACTTAGGTGGCAATGAGCAGTTCTTC.

This clone was recorded only once. The rearrangement links TRBV28 to TRBJ2-1; no firm D call. Germline V gene sequence: CDR1 MDHEN, CDR2 SYDVKM. Between the trimmed V and J ends, which lost 5 bases and 2 bases, there was a span of 7 bases. There are 13 residues in the CDR3. The CDR3 nucleotides read TGTGCCAGCAGTACTGACACCTACAATGAGCAGTTCTTC. Translated: CASSTDTYNEQFF.

The CDR3 nucleotides read TGTGCCAGCAGCTTGAGCATCGCCTCCTACGAGCAGTACTTC. Protein sequence: CASSLSIASYEQYF. V is TRBV7-9 and J is TRBJ2-7; D is unresolved. The CDR3 covers 14 residues. CDR1 and CDR2 from the germline V gene are SEHNR and FQNEAQ (reference sequence). Trimming left V 3 bases short and J 0 bases short, with 9 bases between.

The V and J genes are TRBV30 and TRBJ2-7; TRBD2 aligns across 13 bases. Germline V lookup: CDR1 GTSNPN, CDR2 SVGIG (reference sequence). V lost 2 bases to trimming and J lost 6 bases; unmatched junction nucleotides: 10. The CDR3 runs to 16 residues. For the CDR3, the DNA is TGTGCCTGGAGTCGTCGACTAGCGGGAGGTCTGGTCGAGCAGTACTTC. Protein product: CAWSRRLAGGLVEQYF.